This passage covers 15 T cell receptor beta chains from one sample sequenced in a study of metastatic and nonmetastatic thyroid tumors. Each patient went into thyroid surgery without having received any treatment. MiXCR reprocessed the PCR reads for TCRdb. The table lists around 45,000 clones, about 4% of them singletons. The sequenced sample consisted of blood. The receptors here all came from a female donor with papillary thyroid cancer or a benign thyroid nodule (not recorded which). Some clones in this sample may be carry-over from other donors' samples.

About this clone itself: The junction departs from germline at one end; a sequencing error may be responsible. This chain uses TRBV6-4 with TRBJ2-2, with 7 bases identical to TRBD2. Germline V gene lookup returns CDR1 MRHNA and CDR2 SNTAGT. CDR3 length equals 15 residues. The CDR3 sequence: CASSEGGRATWELFF. CDR3 coding DNA: TGTGCCAGCAGTGAAGGAGGGAGGGCCACCTGGGAGCTGTTTTTT.

A word on this clone: Mismatch with germline at one junction end may stem from a read error. The rearrangement joins TRBV24-1 to TRBJ2-5; TRBD2 aligns across 12 bases. This CDR3 contains 18 residues. In germline, CDR1 is KGHDR, CDR2 SFDVKD. The CDR3 sequence is CATSGPNLLAGGEDTHYF. CDR3 DNA: TGTGCCACCAGTGGCCCTAATTTGCTAGCGGGAGGGGAAGATACCCATTACTTC.

This clone was seen more than once but under ten times. V is TRBV28 and J is TRBJ1-2, with 11 nucleotides matching TRBD1. Germline V gene data show CDR1 as MDHEN and CDR2 as SYDVKM. After removal of 5 bases from V and 4 bases from J, the junction contained 3 bases not matched to a gene. The CDR3 has 14 residues. The CDR3 DNA reads as TGTGCCAGCAGTCGGGACAGGGGGTTCTATGGCTACACCTTC. The encoded protein is CASSRDRGFYGYTF.

This clone was counted ten times or more. The rearrangement joins TRBV2 to TRBJ2-2, with D perhaps TRBD1 or TRBD2 (6 bases each). Per the germline V gene, CDR1 is SNHLY and CDR2 is FYNNEI. V lost 3 bases, J lost 4 bases, and 12 bases lay in between. This CDR3 comprises 15 residues. The CDR3 nucleotides read TGTGCCAGCAGTGATGGCAGGGGAGGCACCGGGGAGCTGTTTTTT. As protein: CASSDGRGGTGELFF.

This clone was counted only a few times. The J gene is TRBJ1-6, the V gene TRBV19; the D is unclear. The V and J ends lost 3 bases and 9 bases respectively, with 15 bases between them. The CDR3 is made up of 15 amino acids. Germline CDR1 and CDR2: LNHDA and SQIVND (reference sequence). CDR3 in DNA: TGTGCCAGTAGTATTTCAGGCGCCGGGTCTTCACCCCTCCACTTT. It specifies CASSISGAGSSPLHF.

This clone was observed many times. The chain carries TRBV6-1 and TRBJ2-1, with a possible D match to TRBD2 (6 bases). Trimming cost V 5 bases and J 4 bases, with 6 bases left between them. This CDR3 is 12 amino acids long. The V gene's germline CDR1 is MNHNS and CDR2 SASEGT. This CDR3 reads CASSRGYNEQFF. The CDR3 DNA is TGTGCCAGCAGTCGGGGGTACAATGAGCAGTTCTTC.

V and J are TRBV6-1 and TRBJ1-5; D gene uncertain. The germline gives CDR1 MNHNS, CDR2 SASEGT. V was cut by 3 bases and J by 6 bases, with 9 bases left in between. The CDR3 extends over 13 amino acids. CDR3 DNA sequence: TGTGCCAGCAGTGAGAGGGCGGTTCAGCCCCAGCATTTT. This codes for CASSERAVQPQHF.

This clone occurred many times. This rearrangement joins TRBV15 to TRBJ1-2, with D perhaps matching TRBD1 (5 bases). CDR3 size: 14 residues. The germline gives CDR1 LNHNV, CDR2 YYDKDF (reference sequence). V was clipped by 5 bases and J by 2 bases, with 12 bases between them. In nucleotides, the CDR3 is TGTGCCACCAGCTCCTACGGGGGAAACTATGGCTACACCTTC. Translating gives CATSSYGGNYGYTF.

The chain has TRBV15 and TRBJ1-5, with D possibly matching TRBD1 (5 bases). This CDR3 contains 15 residues. Trimming left V 3 bases short and J 3 bases short, with 12 bases between. The germline gives CDR1 LNHNV, CDR2 YYDKDF (reference sequence). This CDR3 is CATSRQTGFNQPQHF. The CDR3 DNA sequence: TGTGCCACCAGCAGGCAAACAGGATTCAATCAGCCCCAGCATTTT.

This clone showed up many times. V and J are TRBV15 and TRBJ2-1; a weak D match, TRBD2 (7 bases). CDR1 LNHNV and CDR2 YYDKDF come from the germline V gene (reference sequence). With 3 bases removed from V and 8 bases from J, the gap between germline ends came to 11 bases. CDR3 size: 13 residues. CDR3 bases: TGTGCCACCAGCAGGGGGGGGGGCCATGAGCAGTTCTTC. It encodes CATSRGGGHEQFF.

This clone has more than one count but fewer than ten. Since a much larger clone is just one base distant, this may be a read error. The V and J genes are TRBV16 and TRBJ2-5, with D possibly TRBD1 on 6 matching bases. CDR1 KGHSY and CDR2 FQNENV come from the germline V gene. The length of the CDR3 is 15 residues. Deletions cut 0 bases from V and 9 bases from J, with 17 bases between. This CDR3 is CASSQSGGAGEAQYF. DNA for the CDR3: TGTGCCAGCAGCCAATCTGGGGGCGCGGGTGAGGCCCAGTACTTC.

This clone was counted ten times or more. The chain uses TRBV19 and TRBJ1-2, with D tentatively TRBD1 (5 bases). Germline-derived CDR1 and CDR2 are LNHDA and SQIVND (reference sequence). Deletions cut 5 bases from V and 3 bases from J, with 19 bases between. The CDR3 covers 16 residues. This CDR3 is CASSYYGGSADYGYTF. CDR3 DNA sequence: TGTGCCAGTAGTTATTATGGGGGGAGCGCTGACTATGGCTACACCTTC.

This clone was seen a handful of times. Compared with germline, one end of the junction differs, possibly owing to a read error. V usage is TRBV6-2 or TRBV6-3 and J usage is TRBJ2-2, with 9 nucleotides matching TRBD2. Germline V CDR1 and CDR2: MNHEY, SVGEGT. The CDR3 has 13 amino acids. This CDR3 reads CASSRLAAVELFF. The CDR3 bases are TGTGCCAGCAGCAGACTAGCGGCCGTGGAGCTTTTTTTT.

This clone was seen repeatedly, ten times or more. The chain recombines TRBV5-1 with TRBJ2-1, with 14 bases aligning to TRBD2. The CDR3 is made up of 17 amino acids. The germline V gene has CDR1 SGHRS and CDR2 YFSETQ. Trimming took 0 bases from V and 9 from J; bases not matched to a gene: 8. CDR3 protein: CASSLDPGTSGRGEQFF. CDR3 nucleotides: TGCGCCAGCAGCTTGGACCCCGGGACTAGCGGGAGAGGTGAGCAGTTCTTC.

Details on this clone: With a much larger clone just one base away, this may be a read error. Other nucleotide sequences from this sample produce the same CDR3. The rearrangement joins TRBV11-2 to TRBJ2-3; possible D gene TRBD2, 6 bases. CDR1 and CDR2 (germline): SGHAT, FQNNGV. The length of the CDR3 is 16 residues. In DNA, the CDR3 is TGTGCCAGCAGCTCCCACCGGGACTGGCGCACAGATACACAGTATTTT. Translation gives CASSSHRDWRTDTQYF.